This passage covers 26 T cell receptor beta chains from one sample sequenced in a study of shared clonotypes between healthy human individuals. The repertoire was sequenced with immunoSEQ multiplex PCR; TCRdb's copy has only in-frame clones and lacks some. Here the sample spans some 580,000 clones, about 98% being singletons. Naive-designated CD8 cells lacked CD45RO, were positively enriched for CCR7, and omitted terminally differentiated effector memory CD45RA+ cells. Sequencing used naive CD8+ T cells sorted from blood. These receptors originate from a man between 25 and 39 years old in good health.

The chain is built from TRBV2 and TRBJ1-4; tentatively, D is TRBD1 (6 bases). V was trimmed by 5 bases and J by 5 bases, leaving 15 bases between them. CDR3 length equals 15 residues. Germline CDR1 is SNHLY and CDR2 is FYNNEI. The CDR3 loop reads CASSLSGDPNEKLFF. The CDR3 DNA sequence: TGTGCCAGCAGTCTGTCAGGGGATCCCAATGAAAAACTGTTTTTT.

The chain carries TRBV7-9 and TRBJ2-2; either TRBD1 or TRBD2 may supply D (5 bases each). Trimming stripped 4 bases from V and 1 base from J, with 13 bases between. Germline loops: CDR1 SEHNR, CDR2 FQNEAQ (reference sequence). CDR3 length: 16 residues. The CDR3, as DNA: TGTGCCAGCAGCTCCACCGGGACGGTGAACACCGGGGAGCTGTTTTTT. This gives the protein CASSSTGTVNTGELFF.

V and J are TRBV6-6 and TRBJ2-3; maybe TRBD1 (6 bases). The CDR3 loop spans 15 amino acids. Germline lookup yields CDR1 MNHNY and CDR2 SVGAGI (reference sequence). The germline V and J ends were trimmed by 4 bases and 4 bases, with 15 bases remaining between them. The CDR3 reads CASSFLRQDSDTQYF. Written as DNA, the CDR3 is TGTGCCAGCAGTTTTTTGCGACAGGATTCAGATACGCAGTATTTT.

The rearrangement links TRBV28 to TRBJ1-5, with no clear D. V gave up 5 bases and J gave up 2 bases, with 13 bases separating them. Germline-derived CDR1 and CDR2 are MDHEN and SYDVKM. This CDR3 region has 15 residues. CDR3 residues: CASSLSGMGNQPQHF. CDR3 bases: TGTGCCAGCAGTCTTTCGGGTATGGGCAATCAGCCCCAGCATTTT.

The rearrangement uses TRBV2 and TRBJ2-5, with D tentatively TRBD1 (5 bases). The CDR3 covers 15 residues. Trimming removed 2 bases from V and 5 bases from J, with 15 bases in between. CDR1 and CDR2 from the germline V gene are SNHLY and FYNNEI. The CDR3 region has the DNA TGTGCCAGCAGTGAAACAGGTGCATCGCTGGAGACCCAGTACTTC. Translated: CASSETGASLETQYF.

The rearrangement uses TRBV30 and TRBJ1-5, with 8 bases identical to TRBD1. V was pared by 0 bases and J by 4 bases, with 8 bases of the junction left unmatched. The CDR3 has 16 amino acids. The V gene's germline CDR1 is GTSNPN and CDR2 SVGIG (reference sequence). The CDR3 sequence is CAWSVSRTGRNQPQHF. The DNA for the CDR3 is TGTGCCTGGAGTGTTTCCAGGACAGGGAGGAATCAGCCCCAGCATTTT.

The chain has TRBV2 and TRBJ1-5, with no clear D. The ends were cut back, 7 bases at V and 4 bases at J, with 11 bases in the middle. The CDR3 has 13 amino acids. The germline V gene has CDR1 SNHLY and CDR2 FYNNEI. CDR3 amino acids: CASIRDWNQPQHF. The CDR3 DNA is TGTGCCAGCATCCGGGATTGGAATCAGCCCCAGCATTTT.

Turning to this clone: One junction end disagrees with the germline gene, perhaps due to a read error. The chain joins TRBV11-2 to TRBJ1-4; D gene unclear. This CDR3 is built from 16 residues. Germline CDR1 is SGHAT and CDR2 is FQNNGV. The CDR3 loop is CASSIDRRHPNEKLFF. The DNA of the CDR3 is TGTGCCAGCAGCATAGATCGACGCCACCCTAATGAAAAACTGTTTTTT. Full variable domain (remainder filled in from reference TRBV11-2 and TRBJ1-4): EAGVAQSPRYKIIEKRQSVAFWCNPISGHATLYWYQQILGQGPKLLIQFQNNGVVDDSQLPKDRFSAERLKGVDSTLKIQPAKLEDSAVYLCASSIDRRHPNEKLFFGSGTQLSVL.

This rearrangement joins TRBV9 to TRBJ2-1; 7 bases align to TRBD2. The CDR3 is 14 residues long. Germline-derived CDR1 and CDR2 are SGDLS and YYNGEE. V was clipped by 6 bases and J by 6 bases; unmatched bases: 9. The CDR3 is CASTSGTRPNEQFF. DNA for the CDR3: TGTGCCAGCACAAGCGGGACCCGGCCCAATGAGCAGTTCTTC.

V gene TRBV7-9 combines with J gene TRBJ2-7; D uncertain. This CDR3 is 13 amino acids long. V lost 4 bases and J 6 bases, leaving 13 bases between the germline ends. In germline, CDR1 is SEHNR, CDR2 FQNEAQ (reference sequence). The CDR3 DNA follows: TGTGCCAGCAGCTCCCCCCCTTTACCCGAGCAGTACTTC. It translates to CASSSPPLPEQYF.

CDR3 sequence reads: CATSKTFGLARVYEQYF. The CDR3 DNA is TGTGCCACCAGCAAAACGTTCGGGCTAGCGCGGGTCTACGAGCAGTACTTC. This chain joins TRBV15 and TRBJ2-7; D is perhaps TRBD2 (6 bases). Germline V gene lookup returns CDR1 LNHNV and CDR2 YYDKDF (reference sequence). Between the trimmed V and J ends, which lost 4 bases and 3 bases, there was a span of 22 bases. The CDR3 totals 17 residues.

V gene TRBV7-8 combines with J gene TRBJ2-5; weak D call: TRBD1 (5 bases). Germline CDR1 SGHVS, CDR2 FQNEAQ. The CDR3 totals 14 residues. V lost 6 bases to trimming and J lost 2 bases, with 13 bases between them. CDR3 in amino acids: CASRPTGIQETQYF. In nucleotides, the CDR3 is TGTGCCAGCAGACCTACAGGCATTCAAGAGACCCAGTACTTC.

This chain links TRBV27 with TRBJ2-7; D may be TRBD1 (5 bases). Germline CDR1 reads MNHEY; CDR2 reads SMNVEV (reference sequence). The CDR3 totals 16 residues. V was trimmed by 6 bases and J by 1 base, leaving 19 bases between them. The CDR3 nucleotides are TGTGCCAGCAGCCGATCCGAAGGACACTTATCCTACGAGCAGTACTTC. This codes for CASSRSEGHLSYEQYF.

The J gene is TRBJ2-3, the V gene TRBV30; the D gene is possibly TRBD2 (6 bases). V lost 4 bases to trimming and J lost 6 bases, with 17 bases between them. CDR3 length: 14 residues. From germline, CDR1 is GTSNPN and CDR2 SVGIG (reference sequence). DNA of the CDR3: TGTGCCTGGATCCTACGGGGGAGAGGCGATACGCAGTATTTT. As protein: CAWILRGRGDTQYF.

V is TRBV28 and J is TRBJ2-5; 7 bases align to TRBD2. The CDR3 covers 15 residues. CDR1 and CDR2 (germline): MDHEN, SYDVKM. J was trimmed by 2 bases and V by 6 bases; bases with no gene match: 9. The CDR3 spells CASSPPGGPQETQYF. CDR3 nucleotides: TGTGCCAGCAGCCCACCGGGGGGACCTCAAGAGACCCAGTACTTC. The full variable domain, completed using reference TRBV28 and TRBJ2-5, is DVKVTQSSRYLVKRTGEKVFLECVQDMDHENMFWYRQDPGLGLRLIYFSYDVKMKEKGDIPEGYSVSREKKERFSLILESASTNQTSMYLCASSPPGGPQETQYFGPGTRLLVL.

Note on this clone: Other DNA sequences from this sample encode an identical CDR3 as well. This sequence joins TRBV7-9 and TRBJ2-7; maybe TRBD1 (6 bases). The CDR3 loop spans 13 amino acids. Between the trimmed V and J ends, which lost 5 bases and 3 bases, there was a span of 11 bases. Germline CDR1 SEHNR, CDR2 FQNEAQ (reference sequence). The CDR3 coding sequence is TGTGCCAGCAGCCCCCGGGACAACTACGAGCAGTACTTC. Translated: CASSPRDNYEQYF.

The rearrangement joins TRBV7-9 to TRBJ1-4, with 7 nucleotides matching TRBD1. The germline gives CDR1 SEHNR, CDR2 FQNEAQ (reference sequence). Losses at the gene ends were 5 bases for V and 3 bases for J; bases not matched to a gene: 12. The CDR3 contains 17 residues. The CDR3 nucleotides read TGTGCCAGCAGCCCTGACAGGGCCAGGATGGCTAATGAAAAACTGTTTTTT. Protein product: CASSPDRARMANEKLFF.

The CDR3 region is CASSLSPGGLYEQYF. The DNA of the CDR3 is TGTGCCAGCAGTTTATCACCGGGAGGGCTCTACGAGCAGTACTTC. This chain joins TRBV27 and TRBJ2-7; TRBD2 matches at 8 bases. V was clipped by 0 bases and J by 3 bases; unmatched bases: 4. This CDR3 comprises 15 residues. CDR1 is MNHEY and CDR2 is SMNVEV in the germline V gene (reference sequence).

This clone was detected once. The J gene is TRBJ2-1, the V gene TRBV29-1, with D perhaps assigned TRBD1 or TRBD2 (5 bases each). The CDR3 is made up of 11 amino acids. V was pared by 4 bases and J by 12 bases, with 13 bases between. The germline V gene encodes CDR1 SQVTM and CDR2 ANQGSEA. The CDR3: CSVGGSYGQFF. CDR3 in DNA: TGCAGCGTTGGGGGGTCCTACGGGCAGTTCTTC.

The V gene is TRBV28, the J gene TRBJ2-7; D ambiguous. CDR3 size: 13 residues. V was clipped by 3 bases and J by 2 bases, with 8 bases between them. CDR1 MDHEN and CDR2 SYDVKM come from the germline V gene. CDR3: CASSLRSPYEQYF. The CDR3 DNA follows: TGTGCCAGCAGTTTGCGGAGTCCCTACGAGCAGTACTTC.

The chain combines TRBV10-2 with TRBJ2-4; D gene uncertain. CDR1 and CDR2 (germline): WSHSY, SAAADI. The CDR3 covers 15 residues. V lost 7 bases, J lost 0 bases, and 13 bases lay in between. DNA of the CDR3: TGCGCCAGCACAATAGCAGCTCTAGCCAAAAACATTCAGTACTTC. Amino acid sequence: CASTIAALAKNIQYF.

V and J are TRBV29-1 and TRBJ2-1; D is undetermined. The germline V and J ends were trimmed by 6 bases and 2 bases, with 11 bases remaining between them. Germline CDR1 and CDR2: SQVTM and ANQGSEA. CDR3 length equals 13 residues. The CDR3 region is CSVIFPTYNEQFF. CDR3 nucleotide sequence: TGCAGCGTGATATTCCCCACCTACAATGAGCAGTTCTTC.

This clone was counted once. CDR3 sequence (DNA): TGCAGCGTTGAGGGATCCGGACTCAGGAGCTCCTACGAGCAGTACTTC. It translates to CSVEGSGLRSSYEQYF. The chain couples TRBV29-1 to TRBJ2-7; a possible D gene is TRBD2 (5 bases). CDR3 size: 16 residues. Per the germline V gene, CDR1 is SQVTM and CDR2 is ANQGSEA. V shed 3 bases and J shed 0 bases, with 18 bases lying between them.

This clone was seen once. The genes are TRBV28 and TRBJ2-5, with 9 bases aligning to TRBD2. There are 18 residues in the CDR3. Trimming at V came to 0 bases and at J to 5 bases, leaving 13 bases not matched to a gene. The germline V gene has CDR1 MDHEN and CDR2 SYDVKM. DNA for the CDR3: TGTGCCAGCAGTTTATGGGAAGGGGGCGGGAGGGCCGCCGAGACCCAGTACTTC. Translation gives CASSLWEGGGRAAETQYF.

The rearrangement joins TRBV7-7 to TRBJ2-1, with D maybe TRBD2 (6 bases). Trimming shortened V by 5 bases and J by 6 bases, and 17 bases separated the two germline ends. The CDR3 has 15 residues. The V gene's germline CDR1 is SSHAT and CDR2 FNYEAQ (reference sequence). CDR3 nucleotides: TGTGCCAGCAGCCATCAACTAGCCCTTGGCAATGAGCAGTTCTTC. It codes for CASSHQLALGNEQFF.

The CDR3 reads CASSLDPPRGNQPQHF. The CDR3 DNA sequence: TGTGCCAGCTCACTCGACCCACCTAGGGGCAATCAGCCCCAGCATTTT. The chain couples TRBV18 to TRBJ1-5, with D unclear. CDR3 length: 16 amino acids. Germline V gene sequence: CDR1 KGHSH, CDR2 LQKENI. V shed 4 bases and J shed 2 bases, with 15 bases lying between them.